These T cell receptor beta chains were read from a single sample in a study of T cells after yellow fever vaccination. TCRdb re-called the 5' RACE reads with MiXCR, one entry per CDR3 protein. The repertoire consists of about 330,000 distinct CDR3 sequences, with approximately 8% occurring once and the leading ten covering approximately 15%. The material was PBMCs, obtained 35 to 50 days after the first yellow fever vaccination. The receptors shown here come from a man between 18 and 29 years old who received the YFV17D yellow fever vaccine. CDR3s include the opening cysteine and the closing phenylalanine or tryptophan. The order of the fields is J gene, clone size, V gene, D gene, CDR3 DNA, CDR3 protein. D genes are given only for firm matches. Clone size is stated in some rows and not others, as once, few, many or a class when expanded.

j_call: TRBJ2-1; clone_size: NA; v_call: TRBV7-2; d_call: NA; cdr3_nt: TGTGCCAGCAGCCCCCCGACTGCCTCCTACAATGAGCAGTTCTTC; cdr3_aa: CASSPPTASYNEQFF
j_call: TRBJ2-5; clone_size: many; v_call: TRBV11-3; d_call: NA; cdr3_nt: TGTGCCAGCAGCAATCCCCTAGAGGAGACCCAGTACTTC; cdr3_aa: CASSNPLEETQYF
j_call: TRBJ1-2; clone_size: NA; v_call: TRBV11-2; d_call: NA; cdr3_nt: TGTGCCAGCAGCCGACGACATCCGGTTAACTATGGCTACACCTTC; cdr3_aa: CASSRRHPVNYGYTF
j_call: TRBJ1-2; clone_size: few; v_call: TRBV5-1; d_call: NA; cdr3_nt: TGCGCCAGCAGCTTAGACCTAGTCGCCCTGGGTGGCTACACCTTC; cdr3_aa: CASSLDLVALGGYTF
j_call: TRBJ2-2; clone_size: few; v_call: TRBV6-2/TRBV6-3; d_call: TRBD2; cdr3_nt: TGTGCCATCGGACAAGCGGGGGCAGCTTACACCGGGGAGCTGTTTTTT; cdr3_aa: CAIGQAGAAYTGELFF
j_call: TRBJ2-3; clone_size: few; v_call: TRBV5-1; d_call: TRBD2; cdr3_nt: TGCGCCAGCAACTCCGGGACTAGCGGGTTCTCAGATACGCAGTATTTT; cdr3_aa: CASNSGTSGFSDTQYF
j_call: TRBJ1-2; clone_size: NA; v_call: TRBV27; d_call: NA; cdr3_nt: TGTGCCAGCAGCTCAACAGGGACTCGTGCCTATGGCTACACCTTC; cdr3_aa: CASSSTGTRAYGYTF
j_call: TRBJ1-1; clone_size: few; v_call: TRBV5-1; d_call: TRBD1; cdr3_nt: TGCGCCAGCAGCCGAGACCCATCCGGGACAGGTCCTGAAGCTTTCTTT; cdr3_aa: CASSRDPSGTGPEAFF
j_call: TRBJ2-2; clone_size: few; v_call: TRBV9; d_call: NA; cdr3_nt: TGTGCCAGCAGCCTCGGAGGGGAAATTTTGCAGGAGCTGTTTTTT; cdr3_aa: CASSLGGEILQELFF
j_call: TRBJ1-1; clone_size: few; v_call: TRBV7-9; d_call: NA; cdr3_nt: TGTGCCAGCAGCTCCGGACCGAGGAACACTGAAGCTTTCTTT; cdr3_aa: CASSSGPRNTEAFF
j_call: TRBJ1-3; clone_size: few; v_call: TRBV10-3; d_call: NA; cdr3_nt: TGTGCCATCAGTGAGTTGGGGGCACGCTCTGGAAACACCATATATTTT; cdr3_aa: CAISELGARSGNTIYF
j_call: TRBJ2-2; clone_size: few; v_call: TRBV5-1; d_call: NA; cdr3_nt: TGCGCCAGCAGCTCCGTGGCTTTCACCGGGGAGCTGTTTTTT; cdr3_aa: CASSSVAFTGELFF
j_call: TRBJ2-3; clone_size: few; v_call: TRBV4-3; d_call: TRBD1; cdr3_nt: TGCGCCAGCAGTGGACAGGGATCACCAGATACGCAGTATTTT; cdr3_aa: CASSGQGSPDTQYF
j_call: TRBJ2-7; clone_size: few; v_call: TRBV7-2; d_call: NA; cdr3_nt: TGTGCCAGCAGTTTTTCCGGGACGGGCGAATACGAGCAGTACTTC; cdr3_aa: CASSFSGTGEYEQYF
j_call: TRBJ2-5; clone_size: NA; v_call: TRBV5-6; d_call: NA; cdr3_nt: TGTGCCAGCAGCCTTCCCCCACAGACCCAGTACTTC; cdr3_aa: CASSLPPQTQYF
j_call: TRBJ2-2; clone_size: few; v_call: TRBV2; d_call: NA; cdr3_nt: TGTGCCAGCATCCATGTCACCGGGGAGCTGTTTTTT; cdr3_aa: CASIHVTGELFF
j_call: TRBJ1-1; clone_size: NA; v_call: TRBV6-2/TRBV6-3; d_call: TRBD1; cdr3_nt: TGTGCCAGCAGTTACCCCCGGGACAGGATGAACACTGAAGCTTTCTTT; cdr3_aa: CASSYPRDRMNTEAFF
j_call: TRBJ2-1; clone_size: few; v_call: TRBV7-9; d_call: NA; cdr3_nt: TGTGCCAGCAGCTTAGGGGACCTCAGGAATGAGCAGTTCTTC; cdr3_aa: CASSLGDLRNEQFF
j_call: TRBJ2-7; clone_size: few; v_call: TRBV27; d_call: TRBD1; cdr3_nt: TGTGCCAGCAGTTTATCCAGGGGGCTAAGGTACGAGCAGTACTTC; cdr3_aa: CASSLSRGLRYEQYF
j_call: TRBJ1-1; clone_size: many; v_call: TRBV20-1; d_call: NA; cdr3_nt: TGCAGTGCTAGCAGGGGGAACACTGAAGCTTTCTTT; cdr3_aa: CSASRGNTEAFF
j_call: TRBJ2-3; clone_size: NA; v_call: TRBV5-1; d_call: NA; cdr3_nt: TGCGCCAGCAGCCGGACCGCCGGCACAGATACGCAGTATTTT; cdr3_aa: CASSRTAGTDTQYF
j_call: TRBJ1-3; clone_size: NA; v_call: TRBV9; d_call: NA; cdr3_nt: TGTGCCAGCAGCGTAAGCAGTCTCTCTGGAAACACCATATATTTT; cdr3_aa: CASSVSSLSGNTIYF
j_call: TRBJ2-4; clone_size: few; v_call: TRBV19; d_call: NA; cdr3_nt: TGTGCCAGCAACCGAGGGGGCGGGGACATTCAGTACTTC; cdr3_aa: CASNRGGGDIQYF
j_call: TRBJ2-3; clone_size: few; v_call: TRBV29-1; d_call: NA; cdr3_nt: TGCAGCGTTGAGGGTCTCACAGATACGCAGTATTTT; cdr3_aa: CSVEGLTDTQYF
j_call: TRBJ2-7; clone_size: few; v_call: TRBV6-4; d_call: TRBD2; cdr3_nt: TGTGCCAGCAGTGTTAGCGGGGGGGACTACGAGCAGTACTTC; cdr3_aa: CASSVSGGDYEQYF
j_call: TRBJ1-1; clone_size: NA; v_call: TRBV12-5; d_call: NA; cdr3_nt: TGTGCTAGTGGTTTGGTAGTTACAGTAATGGCTGAAGCTTTCTTT; cdr3_aa: CASGLVVTVMAEAFF
j_call: TRBJ2-2; clone_size: NA; v_call: TRBV21-1; d_call: NA; cdr3_nt: TGTGCCAGCAGCAAAGGGCCCCCCAAGGGGGCCGGGAAGCTGTTTTTT; cdr3_aa: CASSKGPPKGAGKLFF
j_call: TRBJ2-7; clone_size: NA; v_call: TRBV12-3/TRBV12-4; d_call: TRBD2; cdr3_nt: TGTGCCAGCACCCGAACATTGGGGACTAGCGGGGCCTCCTACGAGCAGTACTTC; cdr3_aa: CASTRTLGTSGASYEQYF
j_call: TRBJ2-4; clone_size: few; v_call: TRBV12-3/TRBV12-4; d_call: NA; cdr3_nt: TGTGCCAGCTGGGCGGAGGGAGGCATTCAGTACTTC; cdr3_aa: CASWAEGGIQYF
j_call: TRBJ2-2; clone_size: NA; v_call: TRBV11-2; d_call: TRBD2; cdr3_nt: TGTGCCAGCAGCTTAGATCGGGGCCTAGCGGGGCCCGGGGAGCTGTTTTTT; cdr3_aa: CASSLDRGLAGPGELFF
j_call: TRBJ2-1; clone_size: NA; v_call: TRBV12-3/TRBV12-4; d_call: NA; cdr3_nt: TGTGCCAGCAGTTTCCTCGGGGTCCCCTACAATGAGCAGTTCTTC; cdr3_aa: CASSFLGVPYNEQFF
j_call: TRBJ1-3; clone_size: many; v_call: TRBV5-1; d_call: NA; cdr3_nt: TGCGCCAGCAGCTTGGAAGGAAACACCATATATTTT; cdr3_aa: CASSLEGNTIYF
j_call: TRBJ2-1; clone_size: NA; v_call: TRBV6-4; d_call: NA; cdr3_nt: TGTGCCAGCAGGGAGAATGAGCAGTTCTTC; cdr3_aa: CASRENEQFF
j_call: TRBJ2-3; clone_size: NA; v_call: TRBV5-1; d_call: TRBD1; cdr3_nt: TGCGCCAGCAGCTCCCGGACAGGGGGCAGGGATACGCAGTATTTT; cdr3_aa: CASSSRTGGRDTQYF
j_call: TRBJ1-5; clone_size: many; v_call: TRBV6-1; d_call: TRBD1; cdr3_nt: TGTGCCAGCAGTCCGGGACTCAGGGGGGATCAGCCCCAGCATTTT; cdr3_aa: CASSPGLRGDQPQHF
j_call: TRBJ1-2; clone_size: NA; v_call: TRBV6-1; d_call: NA; cdr3_nt: TGTGCCAGCAGACCGCCCCTAGACAGCTTTTATGGCTACACCTTC; cdr3_aa: CASRPPLDSFYGYTF
j_call: TRBJ1-4; clone_size: few; v_call: TRBV15; d_call: NA; cdr3_nt: TGTGCCACCAGCAGAACCTTTGACACCACAACTAATGAAAAACTGTTTTTT; cdr3_aa: CATSRTFDTTTNEKLFF
j_call: TRBJ2-1; clone_size: NA; v_call: TRBV24-1; d_call: TRBD2; cdr3_nt: TGTGCCACCAGTGACCCCGGGACTAGCGGGCCAAATGAGCAGTTCTTC; cdr3_aa: CATSDPGTSGPNEQFF
j_call: TRBJ2-1; clone_size: few; v_call: TRBV19; d_call: TRBD2; cdr3_nt: TGTGCCAGTAGTACCCAAGCGGGGGGGCCGAATGAGCAGTTCTTC; cdr3_aa: CASSTQAGGPNEQFF
j_call: TRBJ1-6; clone_size: NA; v_call: TRBV20-1; d_call: NA; cdr3_nt: TGCAGTGCTAGGCCCTGGCCCGGGAACTCACCCCTCCACTTT; cdr3_aa: CSARPWPGNSPLHF
j_call: TRBJ2-4; clone_size: few; v_call: TRBV6-5; d_call: NA; cdr3_nt: TGTGCCAGCAGTTACAGCAGGGAGAGCGAAAACATTCAGTACTTC; cdr3_aa: CASSYSRESENIQYF